This TCR beta chain was obtained from a study of blood T cell repertoires in COVID-19. Study background: The United States, Italy and Spain provided the acute and convalescent COVID-19 samples.

Measured with immunoSEQ multiplex PCR; TCRdb has only the in-frame clones, and not every one. The repertoire holds about 270,000 clones, with 65% to 90% as singletons. Across about two dozen US areas, participants ranged in age from about 18 to 89 years. Participants reported their clinical history, and cohort assignment relied on those reports. Germline V gene lookup returns CDR1 SEHNR and CDR2 FQNEAQ (reference sequence). The length of the CDR3 is 13 residues. The V end was cut by 8 bases, the J end by 8 bases, with 15 bases between. V gene TRBV7-9 combines with J gene TRBJ1-4, with D unresolved. The sequencing input was PBMCs or T cells enriched from blood (not recorded which). This TCR was sampled from a woman between 45 and 65 years old with acute COVID-19. The CDR3 DNA follows: TGTGCCAGCGGGCGGGAAGTCTCCGAAAAACTGTTTTTT. Protein sequence: CASGREVSEKLFF.